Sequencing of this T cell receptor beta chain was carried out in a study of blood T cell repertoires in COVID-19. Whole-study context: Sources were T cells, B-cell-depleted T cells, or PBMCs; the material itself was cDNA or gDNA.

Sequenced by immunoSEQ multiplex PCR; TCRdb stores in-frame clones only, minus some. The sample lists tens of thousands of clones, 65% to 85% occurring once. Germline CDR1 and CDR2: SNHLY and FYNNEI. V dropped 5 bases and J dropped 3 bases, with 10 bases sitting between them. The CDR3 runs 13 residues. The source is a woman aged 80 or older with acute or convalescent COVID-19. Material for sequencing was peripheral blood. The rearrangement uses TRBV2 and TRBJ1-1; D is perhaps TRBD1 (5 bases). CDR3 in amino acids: CASSLQGDTEAFF. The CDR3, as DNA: TGTGCCAGCAGTCTACAAGGGGACACTGAAGCTTTCTTT.